Following are 22 T cell receptor beta chains from one sample sequenced in a study of regulatory T cells in long-lasting Graves disease. In building TCR beta libraries, iRepertoire HTBI primers were used together with Arm-PCR of CDR3 regions. Via MiXCR, TCRdb re-called the multiplex PCR reads, giving one row per CDR3 protein. This table holds some 440,000 distinct CDR3 sequences, less than 25% found once. The time point denotes: persistent/refractory GD, antithyroid drugs over 5 years with positive TRAb. Making the TCR library involved RNA that had been extracted from PBMCs. The sequences come from peripheral blood mononuclear cells (PBMCs), collected when the disease was refractory, from a patient treated with antithyroid drugs. These receptors were taken from a female donor with Graves disease.

This clonotype was observed a handful of times. V gene TRBV7-2 combines with J gene TRBJ2-1; D gene ambiguous. The CDR3 is 13 residues long. Trimming cost V 1 base and J 12 bases, with 13 bases left between them. Germline CDR1 and CDR2: SGHTA and FQGNSA. The CDR3 loop is CASSLGPSGGQFF. CDR3 nucleotides: TGTGCCAGCAGCTTAGGACCCTCGGGCGGGCAGTTCTTC.

This clonotype occurred many times. The CDR3 nucleotides are TGTGCCAGCAGTTTATCGAGGTACTACGAGCAGTACTTC. Encoded protein: CASSLSRYYEQYF. The chain combines TRBV27 with TRBJ2-7, with D uncertain. The CDR3 has 13 amino acids. V lost 0 bases and J 3 bases, leaving 6 bases between the germline ends. Germline V gene data show CDR1 as MNHEY and CDR2 as SMNVEV (reference sequence).

This chain uses TRBV27 with TRBJ1-1; D uncertain. CDR3 size: 13 residues. Germline V CDR1 and CDR2: MNHEY, SMNVEV (reference sequence). Trimming removed 3 bases at V and 7 bases at J, with 12 bases between. CDR3 loop: CASSFSQRHEAFF. In DNA form, the CDR3 reads TGTGCCAGCAGTTTTTCCCAGAGGCATGAAGCTTTCTTT.

This rearrangement joins TRBV27 to TRBJ2-4, with 8 bases fitting TRBD2. V was clipped by 3 bases and J by 9 bases; unmatched bases: 4. CDR1 and CDR2 from the germline V gene are MNHEY and SMNVEV (reference sequence). The CDR3 spans 13 residues. The CDR3 region is CASSFREGGIQYF. The CDR3 DNA reads TGTGCCAGCAGTTTCCGGGAGGGGGGCATTCAGTACTTC.

This clonotype was seen a few times. The chain links TRBV27 to TRBJ2-1; no clear D. The V end lost 8 bases, the J end lost 8 bases, and 22 bases lay between the germline ends. The length of the CDR3 is 15 residues. Per the germline V gene, CDR1 is MNHEY and CDR2 is SMNVEV (reference sequence). CDR3 amino acids: CASSGAPRPGDEQFF. CDR3 DNA: TGTGCCAGCTCCGGCGCCCCCCGCCCTGGGGATGAGCAGTTCTTC.

This chain joins TRBV19 and TRBJ2-2; 12 positions agree with TRBD1. Germline V CDR1 and CDR2: LNHDA, SQIVND (reference sequence). The V gene end was trimmed by 7 bases and the J gene end by 7 bases; junction bases not matched to a gene: 7. This CDR3 has 15 amino acids. CDR3 sequence reads: CASKKGTGGSGELFF. The CDR3 DNA follows: TGTGCCAGTAAGAAAGGGACAGGGGGCAGCGGGGAGCTGTTTTTT.

At least ten counts were recorded for this clonotype. The rearrangement uses TRBV28 and TRBJ1-2, with 8 positions matching TRBD1. The V gene's germline CDR1 is MDHEN and CDR2 SYDVKM. The CDR3 covers 13 residues. V lost 2 bases to trimming and J lost 8 bases; unmatched junction nucleotides: 4. Here the CDR3 reads CASSLAGGGGYTF. The CDR3 DNA reads as TGTGCCAGCAGTTTAGCAGGGGGCGGCGGCTACACCTTC.

This clonotype was detected ten times or more. The V and J genes are TRBV28 and TRBJ2-2; 8 nucleotides agree with TRBD1. The germline V gene encodes CDR1 MDHEN and CDR2 SYDVKM. The CDR3 totals 14 residues. V trimming: 6 bases; J trimming: 4 bases; junction bases outside the gene matches: 4. CDR3 sequence reads: CASRGQVFTGELFF. CDR3 DNA sequence: TGTGCCAGCAGGGGACAGGTCTTCACCGGGGAGCTGTTTTTT.

This clonotype was observed many times. The chain carries TRBV6-1 and TRBJ2-7; 9 bases line up with TRBD1. CDR3 size: 14 residues. The V gene end was trimmed by 7 bases and the J gene end by 5 bases; junction bases not matched to a gene: 9. Germline CDR1 is MNHNS and CDR2 is SASEGT. The CDR3 DNA reads TGTGCCAGCACGCCGGGACAGGGTAGGAACGAGCAGTACTTC. Translation: CASTPGQGRNEQYF.

This chain links TRBV7-9 with TRBJ2-7; D uncertain. Germline loops: CDR1 SEHNR, CDR2 FQNEAQ (reference sequence). There are 12 residues in the CDR3. V was trimmed by 6 bases and J by 5 bases, leaving 11 bases between them. The CDR3 is CASSTYIDEQYF. The CDR3 DNA follows: TGTGCCAGCAGTACATACATCGACGAGCAGTACTTC. Supplemented by reference TRBV7-9 and TRBJ2-7, the full variable domain reads DTGVSQNPRHKITKRGQNVTFRCDPISEHNRLYWYRQTLGQGPEFLTYFQNEAQLEKSRLLSDRFSAERPKGSFSTLEIQRTEQGDSAMYLCASSTYIDEQYFGPGTRLTVT.

The V call is TRBV15, the J call TRBJ2-1, with unresolved D. The V gene lost 1 base and the J gene lost 4 bases, with 8 bases spanning the gap. The CDR3 has 14 amino acids. CDR1 and CDR2 (germline): LNHNV, YYDKDF (reference sequence). CDR3 nucleotide sequence: TGTGCCACCAGCAGAGTGTCGAAGTACAATGAGCAGTTCTTC. Protein: CATSRVSKYNEQFF.

This clonotype was seen more than once but under ten times. The chain couples TRBV10-3 to TRBJ2-2; D perhaps matches TRBD2 (6 bases). Germline V CDR1 and CDR2: ENHRY, SYGVKD. The V gene lost 7 bases and the J gene lost 4 bases, with 13 bases spanning the gap. The CDR3 loop spans 14 amino acids. For the CDR3, the DNA is TGTGCCATCACAGGAGGGCCGTTCACCGGGGAGCTGTTTTTT. Translated, it gives CAITGGPFTGELFF.

There are many counts of this clonotype. This rearrangement joins TRBV10-2 to TRBJ2-7; no firm D call. Trimming left V 3 bases short and J 5 bases short, with 5 bases between. The CDR3 sequence is 11 residues long. CDR1 and CDR2 from the germline V gene are WSHSY and SAAADI. The CDR3 DNA sequence: TGCGCCAGCAGTGATCTCCACGAGCAGTACTTC. This codes for CASSDLHEQYF.

The chain employs TRBV4-1 and TRBJ1-5, with TRBD1 as a possible D gene (5 bases). Between the trimmed V and J ends, which lost 0 bases and 7 bases, there was a span of 10 bases. This CDR3 has 14 amino acids. The germline V gene has CDR1 MGHRA and CDR2 YSYEKL. The CDR3 bases are TGCGCCAGCAGCCAAGAGCAGGGCTTGCAGCCCCAGCATTTT. This gives the protein CASSQEQGLQPQHF.

There are many counts of this clonotype. The V and J genes are TRBV19 and TRBJ1-6; tentative D call: TRBD1 (6 bases). Germline V gene data show CDR1 as LNHDA and CDR2 as SQIVND (reference sequence). V was shortened by 8 bases and J by 10 bases, with 15 bases between the two germline ends. The CDR3 sequence is 13 residues long. Written as DNA, the CDR3 is TGTGCCAGTTCAGGGGCGCAAGGCTCACCCCTCCACTTT. Residues: CASSGAQGSPLHF. Combining the CDR3 with reference TRBV19 and TRBJ1-6 gives the whole variable domain DGGITQSPKYLFRKEGQNVTLSCEQNLNHDAMYWYRQDPGQGLRLIYYSQIVNDFQKGDIAEGYSVSREKKESFPLTVTSAQKNPTAFYLCASSGAQGSPLHFGNGTRLTVT.

The chain carries TRBV7-9 and TRBJ1-6; D is undetermined. Germline V CDR1 and CDR2: SEHNR, FQNEAQ (reference sequence). V lost 4 bases, J lost 6 bases, and 19 bases lay in between. This CDR3 contains 17 residues. In nucleotides, the CDR3 is TGTGCCAGCAGCTCCGGGCACATCGGGAGACCTAATTCACCCCTCCACTTT. Amino acids: CASSSGHIGRPNSPLHF.

There are many counts of this clonotype. The rearrangement joins TRBV20-1 to TRBJ1-2, with TRBD1 identical over 7 bases. Trimming removed 2 bases from V and 3 bases from J; junction bases left unmatched: 9. The CDR3 has 15 amino acids. Germline V gives CDR1 DFQATT, CDR2 SNEGSKA (reference sequence). The CDR3 spells CSARRQGEEDYGYTF. The CDR3 DNA reads as TGCAGTGCTAGACGTCAGGGGGAGGAGGACTATGGCTACACCTTC.

This clonotype showed up just a few times. The V call is TRBV30, the J call TRBJ2-5, with D tentatively TRBD1 or TRBD2 (7 bases each). Per the germline V gene, CDR1 is GTSNPN and CDR2 is SVGIG (reference sequence). The CDR3 runs 15 residues. Trimming cost V 4 bases and J 5 bases, with 20 bases left between them. As DNA, the CDR3 is TGTGCCTGGACCCCCAGGGGGGGTCTTGACGAGACCCAGTACTTC. Translating it yields CAWTPRGGLDETQYF.

There are many counts of this clonotype. The chain carries TRBV28 and TRBJ1-5, with 10 nucleotides matching TRBD1. CDR3 length: 20 amino acids. Looked up from germline, CDR1 is MDHEN and CDR2 is SYDVKM. With V trimmed by 2 bases and J by 1 base, 14 bases remained unmatched. CDR3 sequence: CASSLPPRTGGSRSNQPQHF. CDR3 nucleotide sequence: TGTGCCAGCAGTTTACCCCCCCGGACAGGGGGAAGTAGGAGCAATCAGCCCCAGCATTTT. Together with reference TRBV28 and TRBJ1-5, the CDR3 gives the full variable domain: DVKVTQSSRYLVKRTGEKVFLECVQDMDHENMFWYRQDPGLGLRLIYFSYDVKMKEKGDIPEGYSVSREKKERFSLILESASTNQTSMYLCASSLPPRTGGSRSNQPQHFGDGTRLSIL.

This clonotype was seen many times. The chain recombines TRBV7-9 with TRBJ2-6, with D perhaps being TRBD1 or TRBD2 (6 bases each). Germline V gives CDR1 SEHNR, CDR2 FQNEAQ (reference sequence). The CDR3 is made up of 18 amino acids. V lost 7 bases, J lost 5 bases, and 24 bases lay in between. The CDR3: CASNSPAGSGAWANVLTF. CDR3 bases: TGTGCCAGCAACTCCCCGGCGGGTTCGGGGGCCTGGGCCAACGTCCTGACTTTC. Using reference TRBV7-9 and TRBJ2-6 for the parts outside the CDR3, the full variable domain is DTGVSQNPRHKITKRGQNVTFRCDPISEHNRLYWYRQTLGQGPEFLTYFQNEAQLEKSRLLSDRFSAERPKGSFSTLEIQRTEQGDSAMYLCASNSPAGSGAWANVLTFGAGSRLTVL.

This clonotype was seen at least ten times. The DNA for the CDR3 is TGTGCCAGCTCACGAGTTACGATACGGGACACTGAAGCTTTCTTT. This translates into CASSRVTIRDTEAFF. The chain has TRBV18 and TRBJ1-1; D gene ambiguous. Per the germline V gene, CDR1 is KGHSH and CDR2 is LQKENI. V lost 4 bases and J 3 bases, leaving 15 bases between the germline ends. The CDR3 contains 15 residues.

This clonotype was seen many times. This chain uses TRBV15 with TRBJ2-5; D is undetermined. The germline gives CDR1 LNHNV, CDR2 YYDKDF (reference sequence). The length of the CDR3 is 13 residues. Trimming took off 1 base at V and 5 bases at J, with 8 bases between the two ends. The CDR3 nucleotides are TGTGCCACCAGCAGAGCGCTGGGGGAGACCCAGTACTTC. Translating it yields CATSRALGETQYF.